Listed here are 24 T cell receptor beta chains from one sample, sequenced in a study of cytomegalovirus exposure and HLA in healthy donors. Assay: immunoSEQ multiplex PCR; the TCRdb copy retains only in-frame clones and omits some. The table lists under 95,000 clones, nearly 95% of them singletons, with 2% to 2.5% in the top ten. Sequenced: PBMCs. All receptors come from a woman in her late teens or twenties in good health and CMV-seronegative.

Here the CDR3 reads CASSDQGSYEQYF. The CDR3, as DNA: TGTGCCAGCAGTGATCAGGGTTCCTACGAGCAGTACTTC. The chain is built from TRBV2 and TRBJ2-7; a weak D match, TRBD1 (5 bases). V lost 3 bases and J lost 1, with 7 bases in between. CDR1 is SNHLY and CDR2 is FYNNEI in the germline V gene. The CDR3 runs 13 residues.

The chain links TRBV11-3 to TRBJ2-1; D gene unclear. Germline CDR1 SGHNT, CDR2 YENEEA. The CDR3 has 11 residues. Trimming left V 5 bases short and J 11 bases short, with 10 bases between. The CDR3 is CASSRDKQQFF. CDR3 sequence (DNA): TGTGCCAGCAGCCGAGACAAGCAGCAGTTCTTC.

This chain links TRBV11-2 with TRBJ2-7; D is possibly TRBD2 (7 bases). Trimming stripped 5 bases from V and 0 bases from J, with 26 bases between. The CDR3 extends over 19 amino acids. Germline values: CDR1 SGHAT, CDR2 FQNNGV. As DNA, the CDR3 is TGTGCCAGCAGCCCGACCATAGGGTTGGGGGGGCCCAGCTCCTACGAGCAGTACTTC. Protein sequence: CASSPTIGLGGPSSYEQYF.

The chain is built from TRBV7-2 and TRBJ2-7, with TRBD1 identical over 7 bases. The CDR3 has 12 amino acids. Germline CDR1 is SGHTA and CDR2 is FQGNSA. V shed 6 bases and J 5 bases; nucleotides not matched to a gene: 4. The CDR3 DNA sequence: TGTGCCAGCAGGATAGGGGGCCACGAGCAGTACTTC. It encodes CASRIGGHEQYF.

This chain joins TRBV11-2 and TRBJ2-1; 10 positions match TRBD2. Per germline, CDR1 SGHAT and CDR2 FQNNGV. V was pared by 5 bases and J by 7 bases, with 14 bases of the junction left unmatched. This CDR3 contains 17 residues. The CDR3 is CASSTRQRGGFSNEQFF. The CDR3 DNA is TGTGCCAGCAGCACCCGTCAGCGGGGGGGTTTTTCGAATGAGCAGTTCTTC.

The chain combines TRBV5-1 with TRBJ2-1, with D tentatively TRBD1 (5 bases). The CDR3 has 13 residues. CDR1 is SGHRS and CDR2 is YFSETQ in the germline V gene. With 2 bases removed from V and 12 bases from J, the gap between germline ends came to 15 bases. This CDR3 reads CASSLAGRSGQFF. CDR3 coding DNA: TGCGCCAGCAGCTTAGCAGGGCGATCTGGGCAGTTCTTC.

The chain uses TRBV7-9 and TRBJ2-7; a possible D gene is TRBD1 (5 bases). This CDR3 comprises 13 residues. The V end lost 1 base, the J end lost 11 bases, and 15 bases lay between the germline ends. Germline V gene data show CDR1 as SEHNR and CDR2 as FQNEAQ (reference sequence). CDR3 sequence (DNA): TGTGCCAGCAGCTTAGGGGTAGGGGAAACGGAGTACTTC. As protein: CASSLGVGETEYF.

The gene calls are TRBV7-9 and TRBJ2-7; D might be TRBD2 (5 bases). Between the trimmed V and J ends, which lost 3 bases and 1 base, there was a span of 7 bases. The CDR3 is 13 residues long. In germline, CDR1 is SEHNR, CDR2 FQNEAQ (reference sequence). As DNA, the CDR3 is TGTGCCAGCAGCTTGGACTTATCCTACGAGCAGTACTTC. Its protein product is CASSLDLSYEQYF.

The chain joins TRBV4-1 to TRBJ2-3; 14 bases match TRBD2. CDR1 and CDR2 (germline): MGHRA, YSYEKL. V shed 0 bases, J shed 0 bases, and the junction held 11 bases outside the gene matches. The CDR3 is made up of 21 amino acids. CDR3 DNA sequence: TGCGCCAGCAGCCAAGATCCCCCCGGACTAGCGGGAGGATGGAGCACAGATACGCAGTATTTT. Translation: CASSQDPPGLAGGWSTDTQYF.

The chain has TRBV5-6 and TRBJ2-1; possible D gene TRBD1, 6 bases. The CDR3 extends over 13 amino acids. In germline, CDR1 is SGHDT, CDR2 YYEEEE. Trimming took 0 bases from V and 7 from J, leaving 8 bases between them. CDR3: CASSLGTENEQFF. CDR3 DNA sequence: TGTGCCAGCAGCTTGGGGACAGAAAATGAGCAGTTCTTC.

V is TRBV2 and J is TRBJ1-4, with D perhaps matching TRBD1 (6 bases). CDR3 size: 17 residues. Germline CDR1 is SNHLY and CDR2 is FYNNEI. V lost 4 bases, J lost 0 bases, and 15 bases lay in between. CDR3 amino acids: CASSGDKAGATNEKLFF. CDR3 nucleotide sequence: TGTGCCAGCAGTGGGGACAAGGCTGGAGCAACTAATGAAAAACTGTTTTTT.

Concerning this clone itself: At one end, the junction sequence differs from germline, possibly due to a read error. The chain employs TRBV4-2 and TRBJ2-7; D might be TRBD2 (7 bases). The CDR3 contains 13 residues. Germline values: CDR1 LGHNA, CDR2 YNFKEQ. The CDR3 protein is CASSQEGGAGSLF. As DNA, the CDR3 is TGTGCCAGCAGCCAAGAGGGGGGGGCGGGATCGCTTTTC.

This chain connects TRBV21-1 to TRBJ1-1. TRBV21-1 is a listed pseudogene. The CDR3 runs to 15 residues. CDR3 nucleotide sequence: TGTGCCAGCAGCAAGCTTGATCCGCGGGGCACTGAAGCTTTCTTT. Protein sequence: CASSKLDPRGTEAFF.

The rearrangement uses TRBV9 and TRBJ2-1; D may be TRBD2 (6 bases). The CDR3 sequence is 16 residues long. The V gene's germline CDR1 is SGDLS and CDR2 YYNGEE. V was clipped by 3 bases and J by 0 bases, with 13 bases between them. The CDR3 DNA sequence: TGTGCCAGCAGCGCAGCGGGTGCGAGCTCCTACAATGAGCAGTTCTTC. Translating gives CASSAAGASSYNEQFF.

This sequence joins TRBV4-3 and TRBJ1-1, with D possibly TRBD1 on 5 matching bases. Per germline, CDR1 LGHNA and CDR2 YSLEER. V lost 1 base to trimming and J lost 7 bases, with 22 bases between them. This CDR3 comprises 17 residues. CDR3 amino acids: CASSQAPTTASSDEAFF. The CDR3, as DNA: TGCGCCAGCAGCCAAGCCCCCACGACAGCGAGTTCTGATGAAGCTTTCTTT.

This chain joins TRBV7-3 and TRBJ1-1, with a possible D match to TRBD1 (5 bases). CDR1 is SGHTA, CDR2 FQGTGA, per germline. The V end lost 5 bases, the J end lost 1 base, and 14 bases lay between the germline ends. The CDR3 has 15 amino acids. DNA of the CDR3: TGTGCCAGCAGCCCCGCCGGACACCCGAACACTGAAGCTTTCTTT. Amino acid sequence: CASSPAGHPNTEAFF.

This clone was seen once. This chain uses TRBV10-3 with TRBJ1-2; weak D call: TRBD1 (5 bases). Germline V gene sequence: CDR1 ENHRY, CDR2 SYGVKD. The CDR3 extends over 20 amino acids. V was pared by 0 bases and J by 4 bases, with 27 bases between. CDR3 nucleotides: TGTGCCATCAGTGAGTCTAGCAGGGAACAGACAGAAGTGCTGGTCTATGGCTACACCTTC. Translation gives CAISESSREQTEVLVYGYTF.

This chain links TRBV7-9 with TRBJ2-5, with D unresolved. V gave up 5 bases and J gave up 6 bases, with 13 bases separating them. CDR3 length equals 13 residues. The germline CDR1 and CDR2 sequences are SEHNR and FQNEAQ (reference sequence). Here the CDR3 DNA reads TGTGCCAGCAGCCAACTCAACCTACAGACCCAGTACTTC. Translation: CASSQLNLQTQYF. The complete variable domain, with remaining parts taken from reference TRBV7-9 and TRBJ2-5, reads DTGVSQNPRHKITKRGQNVTFRCDPISEHNRLYWYRQTLGQGPEFLTYFQNEAQLEKSRLLSDRFSAERPKGSFSTLEIQRTEQGDSAMYLCASSQLNLQTQYFGPGTRLLVL.

This clone has a single count. The chain recombines TRBV6-6 with TRBJ2-7; TRBD1 might be the D (5 bases). This CDR3 is built from 15 residues. From germline, CDR1 is MNHNY and CDR2 SVGAGI (reference sequence). Trimming took 2 bases from V and 1 from J, leaving 12 bases between them. The CDR3 reads CASSYLTGMSYEQYF. CDR3 DNA: TGTGCCAGCAGTTACCTAACAGGCATGTCCTACGAGCAGTACTTC.

The chain carries TRBV10-3 and TRBJ1-1, with D tentatively TRBD1 (6 bases). The CDR3 is 13 residues long. Trimming shortened V by 6 bases and J by 1 base, and 9 bases separated the two germline ends. Germline-derived CDR1 and CDR2 are ENHRY and SYGVKD. CDR3 nucleotides: TGTGCCATCAGCGAGGACAGGAACACTGAAGCTTTCTTT. Protein product: CAISEDRNTEAFF.

This chain joins TRBV6-1 and TRBJ2-3, with a possible D match to TRBD1 (5 bases). CDR3 length equals 14 residues. The V gene's germline CDR1 is MNHNS and CDR2 SASEGT. V lost 6 bases and J lost 4, with 14 bases in between. CDR3 amino acids: CASRPPRVPDTQYF. The CDR3 DNA reads TGTGCCAGCAGACCGCCCAGGGTCCCAGATACGCAGTATTTT.

The chain uses TRBV7-3 and TRBJ2-6, with 12 bases fitting TRBD1. CDR1 is SGHTA and CDR2 is FQGTGA in the germline V gene. CDR3 length equals 18 residues. After removal of 2 bases from V and 2 bases from J, the junction contained 4 bases not matched to a gene. The CDR3 is CASSLPGQGATGANVLTF. In nucleotides, the CDR3 is TGTGCCAGCAGCTTACCGGGACAGGGGGCGACTGGGGCCAACGTCCTGACTTTC.

This chain links TRBV15 with TRBJ2-6, with D maybe TRBD1 (6 bases). The CDR3 totals 15 residues. In germline, CDR1 is LNHNV, CDR2 YYDKDF (reference sequence). Trimming removed 8 bases from V and 1 base from J, with 12 bases in between. The chain's CDR3 is CATRPGTSGANVLTF. For the CDR3, the DNA is TGTGCCACCCGACCTGGGACATCTGGGGCCAACGTCCTGACTTTC.

The rearrangement links TRBV27 to TRBJ2-7, with 11 bases aligning to TRBD2. This CDR3 has 15 amino acids. V shed 4 bases, J shed 4 bases, and the junction held 6 bases outside the gene matches. Germline CDR1 and CDR2: MNHEY and SMNVEV (reference sequence). For the CDR3, the DNA is TGTGCCAGCAGTTCACCGGGACTAGCGGCTTACGAGCAGTACTTC. This encodes CASSSPGLAAYEQYF.